This T cell receptor beta chain came from a study of T cells in Graves' hyperthyroidism and ophthalmopathy. Study as a whole: Peripheral blood was taken when the disease was first diagnosed, before any treatment began. Study findings and constraints: Appearing also in blood were most of the thyroid clonotypes expanded above 0.001. Separating ophthalmopathy from stable hyperthyroidism was achieved by a 13 V-J model.

This clonotype was found many times. Antigen specificity is unknown. The source material, RNA transcripts, was used to amplify TCR beta CDR3 regions. TCR CDR3 underwent first-round RT-PCR with the HTBI primer set. TCRdb re-analysed the multiplex PCR reads in MiXCR, keeping a single row per CDR3 protein. This table has about 710,000 distinct CDR3 sequences, 16% appearing once. When ophthalmopathy did not progress within 18 months, Graves' hyperthyroidism was considered stable. CDR1 is KGHSH, CDR2 LQKENI, per germline. This CDR3 has 15 amino acids. V lost 8 bases and J lost 2; bases outside the gene matches: 8.

The specimen was blood. The source is a man between 18 and 29 years old with Graves' hyperthyroidism. The chain recombines TRBV18 with TRBJ2-1; 8 bases line up with TRBD1. The CDR3 protein is CASSPPGQAYNEQFF. The CDR3 DNA follows: TGTGCCAGCAGCCCACCGGGACAGGCCTACAATGAGCAGTTCTTC.